This T cell receptor beta chain was identified in a study of blood T cell repertoires in COVID-19. Germline assignment: CDR1 KGHSH and CDR2 LQKENI. The CDR3 runs 15 residues. The J segment lost 4 bases and the V segment lost 3 bases, leaving 3 bases of the junction unmatched. This clone has more than one count but fewer than ten. As handled by the study authors: Amplification from reference gene primers served as the basis for estimated nucleated cell counts. The method was immunoSEQ multiplex PCR; TCRdb's version includes in-frame clones alone and lacks a portion of them. Clonal size and the V and J genes are those of that table, whereas D and trimming came from the DNA. The table has hundreds of thousands of clones, approximately 84% seen once; the top ten hold under 2%.

V gene TRBV18 combines with J gene TRBJ2-5, with TRBD1 matching over 12 bases. The TCR was taken from a woman of 80 years or more with acute or convalescent COVID-19. Sequenced input: peripheral blood. Here the CDR3 reads CASSPGQGARETQYF. Written as DNA, the CDR3 is TGTGCCAGCTCACCGGGACAGGGGGCTAGAGAGACCCAGTACTTC.